These 20 T cell receptor beta chains share one sample of origin, sequenced in a study of blood T cells in healthy people across ages. The use of a sample-barcoded 5' primer and a J-beta primer mix characterized a second PCR of roughly 6 to 11 cycles. One entry per CDR3 protein, called by TCRdb with MiXCR from the 5' RACE reads. The sample lists about 1,500,000 distinct CDR3 sequences, roughly 45% occurring once. Specimen: blood. These receptors originate from a woman aged 18-29 years in good health.

The V and J genes are TRBV4-1 and TRBJ2-7; 8 bases agree with TRBD2. The CDR3 sequence is 15 residues long. Trimming removed 4 bases from V and 7 bases from J; junction bases left unmatched: 12. Germline CDR1 reads MGHRA; CDR2 reads YSYEKL. Here the CDR3 reads CASSPDGSGKGEQYF. CDR3 nucleotide sequence: TGCGCCAGCAGCCCTGACGGTAGCGGGAAAGGAGAGCAGTACTTC.

This clonotype was seen only once. V and J are TRBV11-1 and TRBJ2-1; TRBD2 agrees at 8 bases. The V and J ends lost 6 bases and 7 bases, in that order; junction bases with no gene match: 11. The CDR3 sequence is 15 residues long. CDR1 and CDR2 from the germline V gene are SGHAT and FQDESV (reference sequence). CDR3 loop: CASSKEAGVRNEQFF. CDR3 bases: TGTGCCAGCAGTAAAGAAGCGGGAGTGCGTAATGAGCAGTTCTTC. The full variable domain, in which reference TRBV11-1 and TRBJ2-1 provide the parts outside the CDR3, is EAEVAQSPRYKITEKSQAVAFWCDPISGHATLYWYRQILGQGPELLVQFQDESVVDDSQLPKDRFSAERLKGVDSTLKIQPAELGDSAMYLCASSKEAGVRNEQFFGPGTRLTVL.

This clonotype has a handful of counts. CDR3 nucleotide sequence: TGCGCCAGCAGCCAGAGCCCAGGAACAGATACGCAGTATTTT. Protein product: CASSQSPGTDTQYF. V gene TRBV4-1 combines with J gene TRBJ2-3; D gene ambiguous. CDR1 is MGHRA and CDR2 is YSYEKL in the germline V gene. Trimming pared 3 bases from V and 3 bases from J, leaving 10 bases between. The CDR3 covers 14 residues.

Points on this clonotype: Germline and junction disagree at one end, which may indicate a read error. V gene TRBV4-2 combines with J gene TRBJ2-1; D may correspond to TRBD1 or TRBD2 (5 bases each). Germline values: CDR1 LGHNA, CDR2 YNFKEQ. The CDR3 has 15 amino acids. The CDR3 loop reads CANSQDRGSVNEQFF. The DNA of the CDR3 is TGTGCCAACAGCCAAGATAGGGGTAGCGTCAATGAGCAGTTCTTC.

The table lists this clonotype with a few counts. The chain has TRBV20-1 and TRBJ1-1; no firm D call. The CDR3 covers 12 residues. Germline V gene data show CDR1 as DFQATT and CDR2 as SNEGSKA (reference sequence). Trimming shortened V by 4 bases and J by 2 bases, and 8 bases separated the two germline ends. In DNA form, the CDR3 reads TGCAGTGCTATTTGGGGAAACACTGAAGCTTTCTTT. It specifies CSAIWGNTEAFF.

The CDR3 reads CASSGGPAGYEQYF. The CDR3 coding sequence is TGTGCCAGCAGTGGCGGGCCAGCCGGCTACGAGCAGTACTTC. The J gene is TRBJ2-4, the V gene TRBV2; D might be TRBD2 (5 bases). Matching the DNA end better, TRBJ2-7 makes the J call doubtful. Per the germline V gene, CDR1 is SNHLY and CDR2 is FYNNEI. This CDR3 has 14 residues.

This clonotype was counted only a few times. The J gene is TRBJ2-4, the V gene TRBV3-1; D uncertain. V gave up 5 bases and J gave up 6 bases, with 17 bases separating them. Germline V gives CDR1 LGHDT, CDR2 YNNKEL (reference sequence). The CDR3 totals 15 residues. The DNA for the CDR3 is TGTGCCAGCAGCACCGGGTTAGGCTCCAGAAACATTCAGTACTTC. It translates to CASSTGLGSRNIQYF.

The chain has TRBV5-1 and TRBJ2-5; 12 bases align to TRBD1. After removal of 4 bases from V and 5 bases from J, the junction contained 9 bases not matched to a gene. The germline CDR1 and CDR2 sequences are SGHRS and YFSETQ. This CDR3 is built from 16 residues. This chain's CDR3 is CASSAGTGGAWETQYF. The CDR3 DNA sequence: TGCGCCAGCAGCGCAGGGACAGGGGGCGCGTGGGAGACCCAGTACTTC.

The chain combines TRBV5-1 with TRBJ2-2; TRBD2 is a possible D gene (5 bases). The CDR3 is 13 amino acids. Deletions cut 4 bases from V and 8 bases from J, with 12 bases between. Germline values: CDR1 SGHRS, CDR2 YFSETQ. CDR3 sequence reads: CASSGGRAGELFF. The CDR3 nucleotides are TGCGCCAGCAGCGGCGGGCGCGCGGGGGAGCTGTTTTTT.

This clonotype appeared a few times. V usage is TRBV5-1 and J usage is TRBJ2-7, with 10 bases that match TRBD2. J gave up 2 bases and V 4 bases, and 21 bases lay outside the gene matches. This CDR3 spans 20 amino acids. Germline loops: CDR1 SGHRS, CDR2 YFSETQ. The CDR3 region has the DNA TGCGCCAGCAGCGCTTCCGGGACTAGCGAACTCATAAAAACACCCTACGAGCAGTACTTC. It encodes CASSASGTSELIKTPYEQYF.

This clonotype appeared a few times. The chain carries TRBV9 and TRBJ2-1; TRBD2 matches at 15 bases. The CDR3 is 17 amino acids. Trimming removed 4 bases from V and 5 bases from J; junction bases left unmatched: 7. The V gene's germline CDR1 is SGDLS and CDR2 YYNGEE. CDR3 coding DNA: TGTGCCAGCAGCCCCGGACTAGCGGGAGGGCCGGACAATGAGCAGTTCTTC. Protein: CASSPGLAGGPDNEQFF.

V is TRBV28 and J is TRBJ1-2; no clear D. There are 13 residues in the CDR3. V lost 7 bases and J 2 bases, leaving 11 bases between the germline ends. CDR1 is MDHEN and CDR2 is SYDVKM in the germline V gene. CDR3 sequence: CASTPPGNYGYTF. The CDR3 DNA reads as TGTGCCAGCACTCCGCCCGGAAACTATGGCTACACCTTC.

This clonotype was seen a single time. The chain joins TRBV7-2 to TRBJ1-5, with D perhaps matching TRBD1 (5 bases). V was pared by 5 bases and J by 2 bases, with 25 bases between. This CDR3 region has 19 residues. Germline CDR1 and CDR2: SGHTA and FQGNSA. The CDR3 DNA sequence: TGTGCCAGCAGCCTCTTCGGCGGGGCAGATTACGCGGGCAATCAGCCCCAGCATTTT. Residues: CASSLFGGADYAGNQPQHF.

The chain couples TRBV4-1 to TRBJ2-1; D is perhaps TRBD1 or TRBD2 (5 bases each). Germline V lookup: CDR1 MGHRA, CDR2 YSYEKL. CDR3 size: 15 residues. V lost 4 bases, J lost 1 base, and 11 bases lay in between. The CDR3 protein is CASSPGTLSYNEQFF. DNA of the CDR3: TGCGCCAGCAGCCCGGGGACCTTATCCTACAATGAGCAGTTCTTC.

The V call is TRBV12-3 or TRBV12-4, the J call TRBJ2-3; 10 bases are a match to TRBD2. V shed 3 bases and J 2 bases; nucleotides not matched to a gene: 5. The CDR3 consists of 16 residues. The CDR3 sequence is CASSLGLATTTDTQYF. As DNA, the CDR3 is TGTGCCAGCAGTTTGGGACTAGCGACGACCACAGATACGCAGTATTTT.

V is TRBV6-5 and J is TRBJ2-7; 12 bases are shared with TRBD2. Matching the DNA end better, TRBJ2-5 makes the J call doubtful. The CDR3 is 16 residues long. Germline CDR1 and CDR2: MNHEY and SVGAGI. DNA of the CDR3: TGTGCCAGCAGTTACTCTGGACTAGCGGGAAGAGAGACCCAGTACTTC. As protein: CASSYSGLAGRETQYF.

The chain uses TRBV29-1 and TRBJ2-3; TRBD1 agrees at 7 bases. J lost 2 bases, V lost 1 base, and 12 bases had no gene match. Germline CDR1 SQVTM, CDR2 ANQGSEA. The CDR3 is 17 residues long. CDR3 in DNA: TGCAGCGTTGAAGGCCGCAGACAGGGAGCAAACACAGATACGCAGTATTTT. The encoded protein is CSVEGRRQGANTDTQYF.

This clonotype was seen more than once but under ten times. This chain joins TRBV29-1 and TRBJ1-5; 7 bases line up with TRBD1. The V gene's germline CDR1 is SQVTM and CDR2 ANQGSEA. V lost 4 bases to trimming and J lost 6 bases; unmatched junction nucleotides: 6. The CDR3 has 13 residues. The CDR3 region has the DNA TGCAGCGTTGTGGTAGGGGGCAGTCAGCCCCAGCATTTT. It yields the protein CSVVVGGSQPQHF.

This clonotype was recorded a few times. The chain has TRBV14 and TRBJ2-1, with 10 positions matching TRBD2. V lost 1 base to trimming and J lost 8 bases; unmatched junction nucleotides: 5. The CDR3 is made up of 15 amino acids. CDR1 is SGHDN and CDR2 is FVKESK in the germline V gene. Here the CDR3 DNA reads TGTGCCAGCAGCCAAGGGGCTAGCGGGAGCCATGAGCAGTTCTTC. Translating it yields CASSQGASGSHEQFF.

The chain has TRBV5-4 and TRBJ1-2; 11 nucleotides match TRBD1. This CDR3 is built from 16 residues. Germline V gene sequence: CDR1 SGHNT, CDR2 YYREEE (reference sequence). Trimming took 2 bases from V and 3 from J; bases not matched to a gene: 6. Written as DNA, the CDR3 is TGTGCCAGCAGCTTCGGACAGGGGGCGATGGACTATGGCTACACCTTC. Protein product: CASSFGQGAMDYGYTF.